A single TCR beta chain is shown here with its context. Antigen unknown. Profiling relied on immunoSEQ multiplex PCR, and the TCRdb table lists in-frame clones only, not all of them. The sample consists of some 130,000 clones, under 90% of them appearing once. The data were taken from a study of T cell responses to AZD1222 COVID-19 vaccine. General study results and limits: Repertoires were collected only later (after the peak T cell response had occurred).

V dropped 2 bases and J dropped 5 bases, with 8 bases sitting between them. The length of the CDR3 is 14 residues. Germline V CDR1 and CDR2: SGDLS, YYNGEE. The origin of this receptor is an adult in good health. The rearrangement links TRBV9 to TRBJ1-6; the D is unclear. Sample: peripheral blood, taken on day 0 of AZD1222 vaccination. The CDR3 region is CASSVDGNNSPLHF. CDR3 nucleotide sequence: TGTGCCAGCAGCGTGGACGGCAATAATTCACCCCTCCACTTT.